The sequence of this TCR beta chain was determined in a study of blood T cell repertoires in COVID-19. Study in general: COVID-19 samples collected from the United States, Italy and Spain covered acute and convalescent phases. Sample material is recorded as cDNA or gDNA derived from T cells, B-cell-depleted T cells, or PBMCs.

With regard to this clone: Other DNA variants within this sample encode the same CDR3.

In the source study's methods: Counts of nucleated cells, estimated from reference gene primer amplification, were obtained. Using immunoSEQ multiplex PCR, the repertoire was profiled, and TCRdb retains in-frame clones only, with some absent. For V, J and clone size, that table is used; D and trimming come from the DNA. This sample has 230,000 or so clones, with 75% to 90% found just once. The germline V and J ends were trimmed by 5 bases and 0 bases, with 11 bases remaining between them. CDR1 is SGHAT and CDR2 is FQNNGV in the germline V gene. This CDR3 contains 14 residues. The gene calls are TRBV11-2 and TRBJ2-7; no firm D call. Material: peripheral blood. This sequence originates from a human donor in a cohort sampled during active COVID-19. CDR3 amino acids: CASSLDFLSYEQYF. DNA of the CDR3: TGTGCCAGCAGCCTCGACTTTCTCTCCTACGAGCAGTACTTC.